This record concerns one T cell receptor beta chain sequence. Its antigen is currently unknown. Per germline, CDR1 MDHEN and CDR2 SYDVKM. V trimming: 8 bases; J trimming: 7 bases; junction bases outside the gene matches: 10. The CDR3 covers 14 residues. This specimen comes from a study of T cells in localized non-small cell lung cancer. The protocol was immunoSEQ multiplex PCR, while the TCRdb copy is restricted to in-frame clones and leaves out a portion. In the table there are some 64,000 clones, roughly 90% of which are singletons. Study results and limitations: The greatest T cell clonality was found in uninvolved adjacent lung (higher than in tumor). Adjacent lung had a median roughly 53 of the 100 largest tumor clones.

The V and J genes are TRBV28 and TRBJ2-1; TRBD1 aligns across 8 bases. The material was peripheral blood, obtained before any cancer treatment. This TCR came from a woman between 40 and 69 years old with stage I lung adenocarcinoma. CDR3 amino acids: CASGRQGSRNEQFF. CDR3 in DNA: TGTGCCAGCGGGAGACAGGGGAGTAGGAATGAGCAGTTCTTC.